These 17 T cell receptor beta chains were all obtained from the same sample, sequenced in a study of graft-versus-host responses after intestinal transplantation. Libraries were prepared by immunoSEQ multiplex PCR; TCRdb keeps only in-frame clonotypes and omits some of them. The sample yields about 110,000 clones, roughly 89% seen once. For these receptors, no antigen is known. Sequenced here: unstimulated CD4+ T cells sorted from spleen or lymph node cells, sampled before transplant. The receptors derive from a human donor who was the organ donor for an intestinal transplant.

J is TRBJ1-2 and V is TRBV5-4, with D hard to call. Per germline, CDR1 SGHNT and CDR2 YYREEE (reference sequence). V was trimmed by 0 bases and J by 8 bases, leaving 11 bases between them. CDR3 size: 13 residues. CDR3 loop: CASSLAGMRGYTF. CDR3 DNA sequence: TGTGCCAGCAGCTTGGCAGGAATGAGGGGCTACACCTTC.

This sequence joins TRBV4-1 and TRBJ1-1, with D unresolved. With 1 base removed from V and 1 base from J, the gap between germline ends came to 7 bases. This CDR3 is built from 14 residues. Germline CDR1 reads MGHRA; CDR2 reads YSYEKL. CDR3 amino acids: CASSQVFGNTEAFF. CDR3 DNA sequence: TGCGCCAGCAGCCAAGTTTTCGGGAACACTGAAGCTTTCTTT.

The chain carries TRBV2 and TRBJ1-5, with 10 bases identical to TRBD1. This CDR3 comprises 15 residues. CDR1 and CDR2 (germline): SNHLY, FYNNEI. V dropped 5 bases and J dropped 1; count of bases not matched to a gene: 2. The CDR3 DNA sequence: TGTGCCAGCAGTTTGGACAGGGGGAGCAATCAGCCCCAGCATTTT. It is translated as CASSLDRGSNQPQHF.

This CDR3 is CASSEQIRGGTDTQYF. CDR3 bases: TGTGCCAGCAGTGAACAGATCAGGGGCGGCACAGATACGCAGTATTTT. J is TRBJ2-3 and V is TRBV6-1; TRBD1 is a possible D gene (6 bases). The V and J ends lost 2 bases and 1 base respectively, with 13 bases between them. Germline lookup yields CDR1 MNHNS and CDR2 SASEGT. The CDR3 has 16 amino acids.

A remark on this clone: The same CDR3 is also encoded by other DNA sequences in this sample. CDR3 coding DNA: TGTGCCAGCAGCGTGGGACTCGAGGCCCTAAACATTCAGTACTTC. Translation gives CASSVGLEALNIQYF. The V gene is TRBV9, the J gene TRBJ2-4; perhaps TRBD2 as D (6 bases). Trimming took 2 bases from V and 6 from J, leaving 15 bases between them. Germline CDR1 is SGDLS and CDR2 is YYNGEE. The CDR3 is 15 residues long.

The chain employs TRBV5-4 and TRBJ2-7; 7 positions agree with TRBD2. Unmatched junction bases numbered 11, after V lost 5 bases and J lost 3 bases. Germline CDR1 is SGHNT and CDR2 is YYREEE (reference sequence). This CDR3 is 15 amino acids long. CDR3 sequence (DNA): TGTGCCAGCAGTCTCGGGACTACCGCCTTCTACGAGCAGTACTTC. It translates to CASSLGTTAFYEQYF. Based on the CDR3 plus reference TRBV5-4 and TRBJ2-7, the full variable domain is ETGVTQSPTHLIKTRGQQVTLRCSSQSGHNTVSWYQQALGQGPQFIFQYYREEENGRGNFPPRFSGLQFPNYSSELNVNALELDDSALYLCASSLGTTAFYEQYFGPGTRLTVT.

This clone has a single count. The CDR3 coding sequence is TGTGCCAGCAGCGAAGGGGCTGGTGGAAATGAGCAGTTCTTC. It codes for CASSEGAGGNEQFF. This chain connects TRBV7-9 to TRBJ2-1; D is perhaps TRBD1 (5 bases). Trimming took 5 bases from V and 7 from J, leaving 15 bases between them. CDR1 is SEHNR and CDR2 is FQNEAQ in the germline V gene (reference sequence). This CDR3 comprises 14 residues. The variable domain in full, completed from reference TRBV7-9 and TRBJ2-1, reads DTGVSQNPRHKITKRGQNVTFRCDPISEHNRLYWYRQTLGQGPEFLTYFQNEAQLEKSRLLSDRFSAERPKGSFSTLEIQRTEQGDSAMYLCASSEGAGGNEQFFGPGTRLTVL.

This clone was recorded a few times. V and J are TRBV5-8 and TRBJ1-4; 10 positions match TRBD1. Germline V gene lookup returns CDR1 SGHTS and CDR2 YDEGEE. CDR3 length equals 13 residues. V dropped 7 bases and J dropped 7; count of bases not matched to a gene: 4. Here the CDR3 reads CASGRDRGEKLFF. For the CDR3, the DNA is TGTGCCAGCGGAAGGGACAGGGGTGAAAAACTGTTTTTT.

DNA for the CDR3: TGTGCCAGCAGCTTGGAACGGGCTGGCGGCTACACCTTC. Translating gives CASSLERAGGYTF. This chain joins TRBV5-4 and TRBJ1-2; D is uncertain. CDR1 SGHNT and CDR2 YYREEE come from the germline V gene (reference sequence). The CDR3 covers 13 residues. V was clipped by 0 bases and J by 8 bases, with 11 bases between them.

The V gene is TRBV30, the J gene TRBJ1-6; D unclear. This CDR3 is 15 amino acids long. Trimming left V 3 bases short and J 2 bases short, with 11 bases between. CDR1 is GTSNPN and CDR2 is SVGIG in the germline V gene (reference sequence). The CDR3 bases are TGTGCCTGGAGCTCGCCCGGGACCTATAATTCACCCCTCCACTTT. Its protein is CAWSSPGTYNSPLHF.

This clone has only one observation. This chain joins TRBV4-1 and TRBJ1-2; maybe TRBD1 (5 bases). CDR1 and CDR2 from the germline V gene are MGHRA and YSYEKL. With 3 bases removed from V and 2 bases from J, the gap between germline ends came to 13 bases. CDR3 length: 15 amino acids. The CDR3 reads CASSHSGTGNYGYTF. The CDR3 coding sequence is TGCGCCAGCAGCCACTCCGGGACGGGAAACTATGGCTACACCTTC.

This chain links TRBV5-1 with TRBJ1-4, with 8 bases fitting TRBD1. The V and J ends lost 0 bases and 7 bases, in that order; junction bases with no gene match: 11. This CDR3 is built from 17 residues. The V gene's germline CDR1 is SGHRS and CDR2 YFSETQ. CDR3 residues: CASSLGGQGGVGEKLFF. CDR3 nucleotide sequence: TGCGCCAGCAGCTTGGGTGGACAGGGAGGCGTTGGTGAAAAACTGTTTTTT.

The gene calls are TRBV6-6 and TRBJ1-1; tentative D call: TRBD1 (6 bases). The V gene lost 4 bases and the J gene lost 1 base, with 7 bases spanning the gap. Germline CDR1 and CDR2: MNHNY and SVGAGI (reference sequence). The CDR3 has 13 amino acids. The CDR3 bases are TGTGCCAGCAGTTTGACAGGGAACACTGAAGCTTTCTTT. It yields the protein CASSLTGNTEAFF.

This chain joins TRBV14 and TRBJ2-1, with TRBD2 matching 9 bases. The CDR3 loop spans 16 amino acids. Germline V lookup: CDR1 SGHDN, CDR2 FVKESK. J gave up 0 bases and V 4 bases, and 4 bases lay outside the gene matches. This CDR3 reads CASSRKAGGSYNEQFF. The CDR3 DNA is TGTGCCAGCAGCCGAAAAGCGGGGGGCTCCTACAATGAGCAGTTCTTC.

This clone appeared a single time. This rearrangement joins TRBV6-5 to TRBJ1-6, with no clear D. V was clipped by 7 bases and J by 10 bases, with 20 bases between them. The CDR3 length is 15 residues. Germline loops: CDR1 MNHEY, CDR2 SVGAGI. Written as DNA, the CDR3 is TGTGCCAGCACTATCATCCGACAAGAGAGGTCACCCCTCCACTTT. Its translation: CASTIIRQERSPLHF.

This clone was seen a single time. The genes are TRBV9 and TRBJ2-7; 7 bases are a match to TRBD2. There are 13 residues in the CDR3. The V and J ends lost 3 bases and 4 bases, in that order; junction bases with no gene match: 4. Germline-derived CDR1 and CDR2 are SGDLS and YYNGEE. The CDR3 DNA is TGTGCCAGCAGCGCGGGAGGAGAATACGAGCAGTACTTC. This encodes CASSAGGEYEQYF.

A single count supports this clone. Because it lacks the conserved phenylalanine or tryptophan at the end, this CDR3 is likely a read error. No DNA is shown, since the ends of the CDR3 on it are uncertain; the CDR3 is the one TCRdb lists. CDR3 sequence: CASTGDDL. The chain joins TRBV21-1 to TRBJ2-3. TRBV21-1 is classified as a pseudogene. The CDR3 is 8 residues long, ends included.